Reported below is one TCR beta chain. This record belongs to a study of long-term antiretroviral therapy in people with HIV. immunoSEQ v3.0 was run at survey level. Profiling relied on immunoSEQ multiplex PCR, and the TCRdb table lists in-frame clones only, not all of them. In the table there are about 36,000 clones, 80% of which are singletons. This CDR3 is built from 15 residues. Germline V gene lookup returns CDR1 MNHEY and CDR2 SMNVEV (reference sequence). Trimming removed 3 bases at V and 4 bases at J, with 13 bases between. The sequencing used unsorted PBMCs, collected 3.4 years after starting antiretroviral therapy. V gene TRBV27 combines with J gene TRBJ2-1; D is perhaps TRBD1 or TRBD2 (5 bases each). The receptor's source is a man in his thirties or forties with HIV. The chain's CDR3 is CASSFTGPEYNEQFF. CDR3 nucleotide sequence: TGTGCCAGCAGTTTTACGGGGCCGGAATACAATGAGCAGTTCTTC.